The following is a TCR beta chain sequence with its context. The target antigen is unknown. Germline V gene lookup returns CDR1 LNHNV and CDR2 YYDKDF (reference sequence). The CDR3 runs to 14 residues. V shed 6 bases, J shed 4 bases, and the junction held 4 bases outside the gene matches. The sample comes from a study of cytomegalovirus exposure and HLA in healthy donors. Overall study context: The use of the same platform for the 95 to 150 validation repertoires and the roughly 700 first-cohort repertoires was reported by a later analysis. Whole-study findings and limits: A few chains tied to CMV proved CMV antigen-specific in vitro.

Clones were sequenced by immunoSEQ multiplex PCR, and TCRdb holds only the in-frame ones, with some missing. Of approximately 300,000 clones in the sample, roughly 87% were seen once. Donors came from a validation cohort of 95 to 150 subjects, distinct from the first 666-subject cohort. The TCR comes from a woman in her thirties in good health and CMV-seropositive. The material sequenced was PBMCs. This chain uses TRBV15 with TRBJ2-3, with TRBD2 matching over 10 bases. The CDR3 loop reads CATSTSGAPDTQYF. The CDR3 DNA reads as TGTGCCACCAGTACTAGCGGGGCCCCAGATACGCAGTATTTT.